This T cell receptor (beta chain) originates from a study of siplizumab effects on memory and regulatory T cells. General study results and limits: The alloresponse seemed to draw substantially on naive T cells, which appeared more diverse than memory cells. Of the alloreactive clones, only a minor fraction mapped to unstimulated subsets.

In regard to this clone: As yet, its antigen is unknown. The same CDR3 is also encoded by other DNA sequences in this sample.

Generated by immunoSEQ multiplex PCR, the TCRdb table keeps only in-frame clones and is missing some. The data hold tens of thousands of clones, with about 90% observed a single time. Sequencing was performed on Tregs sorted from blood. The clonotype comes from a human donor in good health.

The CDR3 loop reads CASSPADTQYF. CDR3 bases: TGTGCCAGCTCACCGGCAGATACGCAGTATTTT. This rearrangement joins TRBV18 to TRBJ2-3; D unclear. Germline CDR1 and CDR2: KGHSH and LQKENI. This CDR3 contains 11 residues. The V gene lost 3 bases and the J gene lost 4 bases, with 2 bases spanning the gap.